These 32 T cell receptor beta chains came from one sample sequenced in a study of T cell responses to AZD1222 COVID-19 vaccine. Assay: immunoSEQ multiplex PCR; the TCRdb copy retains only in-frame clones and omits some. The profile shows fewer than 150,000 clones, about 88% of them singletons. Sequencing used peripheral blood, obtained 28 days after the second AZD1222 dose. The source is an adult who received the AZD1222 COVID-19 vaccine.

This chain links TRBV10-3 with TRBJ1-1, with 12 bases identical to TRBD1. Germline V gene lookup returns CDR1 ENHRY and CDR2 SYGVKD. The CDR3 is 16 residues long. The V gene end was trimmed by 2 bases and the J gene end by 1 base; junction bases not matched to a gene: 2. CDR3 protein: CAISEGTGGGNTEAFF. CDR3 in DNA: TGTGCCATCAGTGAGGGGACAGGGGGCGGGAACACTGAAGCTTTCTTT.

V gene TRBV11-3 combines with J gene TRBJ1-1; a weak D match, TRBD1 (5 bases). This CDR3 is built from 13 residues. CDR1 SGHNT and CDR2 YENEEA come from the germline V gene. V was shortened by 3 bases and J by 3 bases, with 8 bases between the two germline ends. The DNA of the CDR3 is TGTGCCAGCAGCTTCTCAGGGTACACTGAAGCTTTCTTT. It translates to CASSFSGYTEAFF.

The J gene is TRBJ1-2, the V gene TRBV7-2; D gene ambiguous. The CDR3 has 16 residues. Per germline, CDR1 SGHTA and CDR2 FQGNSA. V was trimmed by 2 bases and J by 0 bases, leaving 13 bases between them. The DNA of the CDR3 is TGTGCCAGCAGCTTAATCACCGGGGATTCTAACTATGGCTACACCTTC. It is translated as CASSLITGDSNYGYTF.

J is TRBJ2-3 and V is TRBV5-6; maybe TRBD2 (5 bases). The germline CDR1 and CDR2 sequences are SGHDT and YYEEEE. The CDR3 consists of 13 residues. Trimming took off 0 bases at V and 4 bases at J, with 6 bases between the two ends. DNA of the CDR3: TGTGCCAGCAGCTTGGAAGCGGCAGATACGCAGTATTTT. Translated, it gives CASSLEAADTQYF.

CDR3 nucleotides: TGTGCCAGTTGGGGGATGGGACAAGGGAACACTGAAGCTTTCTTT. This sequence encodes CASWGMGQGNTEAFF. The chain joins TRBV6-5 to TRBJ1-1; D might be TRBD1 (6 bases). Trimming shortened V by 9 bases and J by 1 base, and 18 bases separated the two germline ends. CDR1 is MNHEY and CDR2 is SVGAGI in the germline V gene. There are 15 residues in the CDR3.

The chain joins TRBV11-2 to TRBJ1-1; a weak D match, TRBD1 (5 bases). CDR1 and CDR2 (germline): SGHAT, FQNNGV. With 4 bases removed from V and 3 bases from J, the gap between germline ends came to 9 bases. The CDR3 is 13 amino acids. CDR3 residues: CASSSTGDTEAFF. DNA for the CDR3: TGTGCCAGCAGCTCGACGGGGGACACTGAAGCTTTCTTT.

V and J are TRBV7-9 and TRBJ2-6; D gene unclear. Germline V gene data show CDR1 as SEHNR and CDR2 as FQNEAQ (reference sequence). The V end was cut by 5 bases, the J end by 3 bases, with 14 bases between. The CDR3 has 16 amino acids. CDR3 in amino acids: CASSARIDIGANVLTF. The CDR3 DNA reads as TGTGCCAGCAGCGCGAGGATCGACATTGGGGCCAACGTCCTGACTTTC.

The chain has TRBV7-2 and TRBJ2-5, with 7 bases that match TRBD2. The germline V gene encodes CDR1 SGHTA and CDR2 FQGNSA. There are 15 residues in the CDR3. Trimming at V came to 0 bases and at J to 5 bases, leaving 6 bases not matched to a gene. CDR3 bases: TGTGCCAGCAGCTTAGCCGGACTAGTGACGGAGACCCAGTACTTC. As protein: CASSLAGLVTETQYF.

This clone was seen a handful of times. The chain employs TRBV7-8 and TRBJ2-5; 9 nucleotides match TRBD2. V was pared by 1 base and J by 3 bases, with 0 bases of the junction left unmatched. Germline V lookup: CDR1 SGHVS, CDR2 FQNEAQ. This CDR3 is built from 14 residues. In nucleotides, the CDR3 is TGTGCCAGCAGCTTAGGACTAGCGGAAGAGACCCAGTACTTC. Its translation: CASSLGLAEETQYF.

The chain couples TRBV19 to TRBJ1-5, with D perhaps matching TRBD1 (6 bases). CDR3 length: 14 residues. With 8 bases removed from V and 3 bases from J, the gap between germline ends came to 14 bases. The germline gives CDR1 LNHDA, CDR2 SQIVND (reference sequence). In nucleotides, the CDR3 is TGTGCCAGTCACCTTACAGGGCTCAATCAGCCCCAGCATTTT. Translated, it gives CASHLTGLNQPQHF.

The chain uses TRBV6-5 and TRBJ1-2; D ambiguous. V was clipped by 0 bases and J by 5 bases, with 10 bases between them. Germline values: CDR1 MNHEY, CDR2 SVGAGI. CDR3 length: 14 amino acids. The CDR3 here is CASSYSSRNYGYTF. The CDR3, as DNA: TGTGCCAGCAGTTACTCGTCCCGTAATTATGGCTACACCTTC.

The rearrangement uses TRBV10-2 and TRBJ1-2; D is undetermined. With 11 bases removed from V and 8 bases from J, the gap between germline ends came to 18 bases. CDR1 is WSHSY, CDR2 SAAADI, per germline. The CDR3 loop spans 12 amino acids. The CDR3 loop is CAASSPESGYTF. The DNA for the CDR3 is TGCGCCGCCAGCTCTCCGGAGAGCGGCTACACCTTC.

This clone was counted once. The V gene is TRBV18, the J gene TRBJ1-5; D is unresolved. The CDR3 totals 14 residues. Germline V gene lookup returns CDR1 KGHSH and CDR2 LQKENI. V lost 2 bases, J lost 9 bases, and 14 bases lay in between. This CDR3 reads CASSPDRTASPQHF. The CDR3, as DNA: TGTGCCAGCTCACCAGATCGGACGGCGTCGCCCCAGCATTTT.

V and J are TRBV5-8 and TRBJ1-4, with 7 bases that match TRBD1. Germline loops: CDR1 SGHTS, CDR2 YDEGEE. CDR3 size: 14 residues. V shed 4 bases and J 4 bases; nucleotides not matched to a gene: 4. CDR3 DNA: TGTGCCAGCAGCGCTGGGACAGTTAATGAAAAACTGTTTTTT. Protein sequence: CASSAGTVNEKLFF.

The rearrangement joins TRBV5-6 to TRBJ1-2, with a tentative D call TRBD1 (6 bases). Trimming removed 0 bases at V and 4 bases at J, with 16 bases between. Germline V CDR1 and CDR2: SGHDT, YYEEEE. This CDR3 is 16 amino acids long. The CDR3 DNA is TGTGCCAGCAGCTTGGGGGAGGGGGTCCTTTCCTATGGCTACACCTTC. This gives the protein CASSLGEGVLSYGYTF.

The chain has TRBV4-2 and TRBJ2-3; possibly TRBD2 for D (5 bases). Trimming shortened V by 0 bases and J by 5 bases, and 9 bases separated the two germline ends. Germline CDR1 is LGHNA and CDR2 is YNFKEQ. The CDR3 runs to 14 residues. CDR3 protein: CASSQELVLDTQYF. CDR3 in DNA: TGTGCCAGCAGCCAAGAACTAGTGTTAGATACGCAGTATTTT.

Here the CDR3 DNA reads TGTGCCACCAGCAGAGATTGGAATTACGGCAGGGCCGAGGCCTACGAGCAGTACTTC. It encodes CATSRDWNYGRAEAYEQYF. J is TRBJ2-7 and V is TRBV15, with D maybe TRBD1 (5 bases). The V gene lost 0 bases and the J gene lost 2 bases, with 23 bases spanning the gap. The CDR3 has 19 residues. The germline V gene has CDR1 LNHNV and CDR2 YYDKDF (reference sequence). Variable domain in full (rest from reference TRBV15 and TRBJ2-7): DAMVIQNPRYQVTQFGKPVTLSCSQTLNHNVMYWYQQKSSQAPKLLFHYYDKDFNNEADTPDNFQSRRPNTSFCFLDIRSPGLGDTAMYLCATSRDWNYGRAEAYEQYFGPGTRLTVT.

The chain employs TRBV4-2 and TRBJ1-1; no firm D call. The CDR3 is 15 amino acids. The V end lost 3 bases, the J end lost 2 bases, and 13 bases lay between the germline ends. The germline V gene has CDR1 LGHNA and CDR2 YNFKEQ. The CDR3 spells CASSQILRANTEAFF. DNA for the CDR3: TGTGCCAGCAGCCAGATATTAAGGGCAAACACTGAAGCTTTCTTT.

J is TRBJ2-5 and V is TRBV5-4; D remains ambiguous. The CDR3 sequence is 13 residues long. V was cut by 0 bases and J by 4 bases, with 7 bases left in between. In germline, CDR1 is SGHNT, CDR2 YYREEE (reference sequence). DNA of the CDR3: TGTGCCAGCAGCTTGGAGGTATTAGAGACCCAGTACTTC. The encoded protein is CASSLEVLETQYF.

CDR3 protein: CASSLLTGELFF. Written as DNA, the CDR3 is TGTGCCAGCAGCCTTTTAACCGGGGAGCTGTTTTTT. This chain connects TRBV3-1 (or the pseudogene TRBV3-2) to TRBJ2-2; the D is unclear. The CDR3 sequence is 12 residues long. Looked up from germline, CDR1 is LGHDT and CDR2 is YNNKEL (reference sequence). The V gene lost 4 bases and the J gene lost 5 bases, with 5 bases spanning the gap.

In its sample, this clone was seen once. CDR3 DNA: TGTGCCAGCAGCGCCCGCCCGAGCCAGTCAGGAGGCTACACCTTC. This codes for CASSARPSQSGGYTF. The chain carries TRBV2 and TRBJ1-2; no clear D. The CDR3 loop spans 15 amino acids. The germline V and J ends were trimmed by 6 bases and 8 bases, with 22 bases remaining between them. CDR1 is SNHLY, CDR2 FYNNEI, per germline.

The chain couples TRBV10-1 to TRBJ1-1, with 9 bases identical to TRBD1. V dropped 10 bases and J dropped 4; count of bases not matched to a gene: 7. The CDR3 totals 13 residues. Germline assignment: CDR1 WNHNN and CDR2 SYGVQD (reference sequence). The CDR3 DNA reads as TGCGCCATCAGGACAGGGGAGGGCACTGAAGCTTTCTTT. This codes for CAIRTGEGTEAFF.

V gene TRBV6-1 combines with J gene TRBJ1-5; 8 positions agree with TRBD1. This CDR3 has 15 residues. CDR1 is MNHNS, CDR2 SASEGT, per germline. With V trimmed by 2 bases and J by 7 bases, 7 bases remained unmatched. The CDR3 sequence is CASSESGTGGQPQHF. DNA of the CDR3: TGTGCCAGCAGTGAAAGCGGGACAGGAGGACAGCCCCAGCATTTT.

The sample holds one count of this clone. This chain uses TRBV27 with TRBJ2-3; D call uncertain. The V end lost 3 bases, the J end lost 0 bases, and 13 bases lay between the germline ends. The CDR3 is 16 amino acids. Germline V CDR1 and CDR2: MNHEY, SMNVEV (reference sequence). DNA for the CDR3: TGTGCCAGCAGTTTTCTCGGGCTTACTAGCACAGATACGCAGTATTTT. Translation gives CASSFLGLTSTDTQYF.

The CDR3 DNA sequence: TGTGCCAGCACCAACCAGCAGGGGGTTGGCACCGGGGAGCTGTTTTTT. Protein: CASTNQQGVGTGELFF. This chain links TRBV2 with TRBJ2-2; 7 nucleotides line up with TRBD1. Per the germline V gene, CDR1 is SNHLY and CDR2 is FYNNEI. V was pared by 7 bases and J by 4 bases, with 12 bases of the junction left unmatched. This CDR3 is built from 16 residues.

This chain joins TRBV5-1 and TRBJ2-3; D unclear. CDR1 SGHRS and CDR2 YFSETQ come from the germline V gene. Trimming removed 2 bases from V and 2 bases from J, with 12 bases in between. This CDR3 comprises 15 residues. The CDR3 sequence is CASSLPVGNTDTQYF. In DNA, the CDR3 is TGCGCCAGCAGCTTACCAGTAGGGAACACAGATACGCAGTATTTT.

The chain is built from TRBV6-5 and TRBJ1-3; 10 bases fit TRBD1. Per germline, CDR1 MNHEY and CDR2 SVGAGI. V gave up 4 bases and J gave up 8 bases; unmatched junction bases: 5. This CDR3 contains 14 residues. The DNA of the CDR3 is TGTGCCAGCAGTTTGGACAGGGGGGAATACACCATATATTTT. Encoded protein: CASSLDRGEYTIYF.

The chain links TRBV20-1 to TRBJ2-1; possibly TRBD2 for D (5 bases). Germline CDR1 and CDR2: DFQATT and SNEGSKA (reference sequence). The CDR3 is 14 amino acids. V was cut by 3 bases and J by 6 bases, with 15 bases left in between. The DNA of the CDR3 is TGCAGTGCTAGTCCTAGCACCTATGCCAATGAGCAGTTCTTC. Translated, it gives CSASPSTYANEQFF.

V gene TRBV5-1 combines with J gene TRBJ1-1; D unresolved. Trimming stripped 0 bases from V and 4 bases from J, with 13 bases between. This CDR3 region has 15 residues. The germline CDR1 and CDR2 sequences are SGHRS and YFSETQ. As DNA, the CDR3 is TGCGCCAGCAGCTTGGGGTCCGAGCGGGTCACTGAAGCTTTCTTT. Its translation is CASSLGSERVTEAFF.

CDR3 in amino acids: CASKDRSNYGYTF. In nucleotides, the CDR3 is TGTGCCAGCAAAGACAGGTCTAACTATGGCTACACCTTC. J is TRBJ1-2 and V is TRBV2, with a weak D call TRBD1 (6 bases). V was trimmed by 7 bases and J by 0 bases, leaving 9 bases between them. This CDR3 spans 13 amino acids. Germline values: CDR1 SNHLY, CDR2 FYNNEI.

The rearrangement uses TRBV7-2 and TRBJ2-5; 8 nucleotides align to TRBD1. Germline V gene lookup returns CDR1 SGHTA and CDR2 FQGNSA. The CDR3 has 14 residues. V shed 5 bases, J shed 4 bases, and the junction held 6 bases outside the gene matches. The CDR3 nucleotides are TGTGCCAGCAGCGACAGGGGATCGGGAGAGACCCAGTACTTC. The encoded protein is CASSDRGSGETQYF.

The V call is TRBV4-1, the J call TRBJ2-5; D is unclear. V shed 2 bases and J shed 4 bases, with 17 bases lying between them. The germline CDR1 and CDR2 sequences are MGHRA and YSYEKL. The CDR3 runs to 16 residues. CDR3 sequence (DNA): TGCGCCAGCAGCCAAAATCTTTATCTAGTGGGAGAGACCCAGTACTTC. It specifies CASSQNLYLVGETQYF.